The TCR beta chain described here comes from a study of blood T cell repertoires in COVID-19. V gave up 4 bases and J gave up 8 bases, with 13 bases separating them. The CDR3 totals 13 residues. CDR1 and CDR2 (germline): SGHKS, YYEKEE (reference sequence). Authors' analysis steps: It was from reference gene primer amplification that nucleated cell counts were estimated. Generated by immunoSEQ multiplex PCR, the TCRdb table keeps only in-frame clones and is missing some. V and J calls and clone size are given by that table; D and trimming were obtained from the DNA. Seen here are 150,000 to 170,000 clones, roughly 84% observed once, and the top ten hold 9.5% to 13%.

The source material was peripheral blood. The receptor was isolated from a woman aged 60-75 years with COVID-19, enrolled during active disease. The V and J genes are TRBV5-5 and TRBJ1-3, with D perhaps TRBD1 (5 bases). CDR3 loop: CASSNGAWDTIYF. In DNA, the CDR3 is TGTGCCAGCAGCAATGGGGCGTGGGACACCATATATTTT.